The sequence of this T cell receptor (beta chain) was determined in a study of T cell responses to AZD1222 COVID-19 vaccine. Whole-study context: Combined were second doses at about 4 or about 12 weeks.

General study findings and limits: White British ancestry dominated among donors, who included more females, and clonal diversity was possibly underestimated. Just six AZD1222 recipients were seropositive at baseline. Nearly half of the spike-specific TCRs reportedly recognize variant regions that carry no mutations.

The CDR3 loop spans 15 amino acids. J was trimmed by 8 bases and V by 6 bases; bases with no gene match: 11. CDR1 is MNHEY, CDR2 SVGAGI, per germline. A remark on this clone: Its antigen is still unknown.

Some clones are missing from TCRdb's copy, which holds only in-frame ones; the method was immunoSEQ multiplex PCR. Of 200,000 or so clones in the sample, 90% to 95% were seen once. This TCR came from an adult in good health. The chain employs TRBV6-5 and TRBJ2-1, with 9 bases fitting TRBD2. This specimen was peripheral blood, taken on day 0 of AZD1222 vaccination. CDR3 DNA sequence: TGTGCCAGCAGAGGGGGGAGCGGGAGGCTAGATGAGCAGTTCTTC. It yields the protein CASRGGSGRLDEQFF.